The 12 T cell receptor beta chains given below trace back to one sample, sequenced in a study of blood T cell repertoires in COVID-19. Assay used: immunoSEQ multiplex PCR; TCRdb lists only in-frame clones, some missing. The table lists 100,000 to 150,000 clones, just under 90% of them singletons. The sequencing sample was made of peripheral blood. All receptors come from a woman in her forties or fifties with acute or convalescent COVID-19.

The rearrangement joins TRBV7-2 to TRBJ2-1; TRBD1 agrees at 7 bases. V lost 2 bases, J lost 3 bases, and 4 bases stayed unmatched. From germline, CDR1 is SGHTA and CDR2 FQGNSA. This CDR3 contains 15 residues. CDR3: CASSLQGVDYNEQFF. DNA of the CDR3: TGTGCCAGCAGCTTACAGGGGGTAGACTACAATGAGCAGTTCTTC. The full variable domain, with the rest looked up from reference TRBV7-2 and TRBJ2-1, is GAGVSQSPSNKVTEKGKDVELRCDPISGHTALYWYRQSLGQGLEFLIYFQGNSAPDKSGLPSDRFSAERTGGSVSTLTIQRTQQEDSAVYLCASSLQGVDYNEQFFGPGTRLTVL.

This chain connects TRBV18 to TRBJ1-2; TRBD1 matches at 7 bases. With 7 bases clipped from V and 7 bases from J, the junction kept 9 bases outside the gene matches. Looked up from germline, CDR1 is KGHSH and CDR2 is LQKENI. CDR3 size: 13 residues. The CDR3 DNA reads TGTGCCAGCTTAAAAGGACAGGAGGCTGGCTACACCTTC. This encodes CASLKGQEAGYTF.

This clone was recorded once. V gene TRBV5-1 combines with J gene TRBJ2-7; 8 bases agree with TRBD2. The CDR3 sequence is 14 residues long. V trimming: 6 bases; J trimming: 7 bases; junction bases outside the gene matches: 12. Per the germline V gene, CDR1 is SGHRS and CDR2 is YFSETQ. CDR3 sequence (DNA): TGCGCCAGCACCCGGGGGGGGCCCGAGGGGGAGCAGTACTTC. This codes for CASTRGGPEGEQYF.

The rearrangement joins TRBV27 to TRBJ1-2; D is uncertain. Trimming stripped 0 bases from V and 6 bases from J, with 23 bases between. The CDR3 extends over 18 amino acids. Germline assignment: CDR1 MNHEY and CDR2 SMNVEV (reference sequence). Here the CDR3 reads CASSLSGKSWQASNGYTF. The CDR3, as DNA: TGTGCCAGCAGTTTATCTGGTAAAAGTTGGCAGGCCTCTAATGGCTACACCTTC.

This clone was counted a single time. The chain links TRBV12-3 or TRBV12-4 to TRBJ1-1, with D uncertain. Trimming left V 3 bases short and J 7 bases short, with 12 bases between. The CDR3 runs 13 residues. For the CDR3, the DNA is TGTGCCAGCAGTTTTGGGCGTTTCGGTGAAGCTTTCTTT. This gives the protein CASSFGRFGEAFF.

Written as DNA, the CDR3 is TGTGCCAGTAGTATAGGGTCCCAACTTGCGGGAAACACCATATATTTT. As protein: CASSIGSQLAGNTIYF. This sequence joins TRBV19 and TRBJ1-3; D remains ambiguous. The V and J ends lost 1 base and 4 bases respectively, with 14 bases between them. The CDR3 spans 16 residues. Germline CDR1 and CDR2: LNHDA and SQIVND (reference sequence).

The chain links TRBV6-1 to TRBJ1-1; TRBD1 matches 8 bases. This CDR3 is 16 amino acids long. V dropped 0 bases and J dropped 2; count of bases not matched to a gene: 5. Germline lookup yields CDR1 MNHNS and CDR2 SASEGT. As DNA, the CDR3 is TGTGCCAGCAGTGAAGCCTGGACAGGGCCCAACACTGAAGCTTTCTTT. Translating it yields CASSEAWTGPNTEAFF.

The chain's CDR3 is CASSLAPGANTEAFF. The DNA of the CDR3 is TGCGCCAGCAGCTTGGCGCCAGGGGCGAACACTGAAGCTTTCTTT. The chain uses TRBV5-1 and TRBJ1-1, with D possibly being TRBD1 (6 bases). CDR3 size: 15 residues. Germline V CDR1 and CDR2: SGHRS, YFSETQ. V was pared by 0 bases and J by 1 base, with 10 bases between.

The chain couples TRBV5-4 to TRBJ2-7; D is possibly TRBD1 (6 bases). CDR3 length: 14 residues. Germline CDR1 and CDR2: SGHNT and YYREEE (reference sequence). V was clipped by 2 bases and J by 3 bases, with 12 bases between them. The chain's CDR3 is CASSFSTGGYEQYF. The CDR3 bases are TGTGCCAGCAGCTTTTCGACAGGAGGCTACGAGCAGTACTTC.

The chain joins TRBV19 to TRBJ1-5, with TRBD1 matching over 8 bases. In germline, CDR1 is LNHDA, CDR2 SQIVND (reference sequence). CDR3 length: 15 residues. The J segment lost 6 bases and the V segment lost 0 bases, leaving 4 bases of the junction unmatched. In nucleotides, the CDR3 is TGTGCCAGTAGTATAGATACAGGGGGGGGTCAGCCCCAGCATTTT. The encoded protein is CASSIDTGGGQPQHF.

This clone was recorded only once. The CDR3, as DNA: TGTGCCAGCAGCCTACAGGGGTATGGCTACACCTTC. Amino acids: CASSLQGYGYTF. The chain uses TRBV7-8 and TRBJ1-2; 7 bases are shared with TRBD1. Per the germline V gene, CDR1 is SGHVS and CDR2 is FQNEAQ. The junction had 2 bases not matched to a gene; V was cut back by 5 bases and J by 5 bases. The CDR3 totals 12 residues.

A word on this clone: A read error may produce the germline difference seen at one junction end. The chain carries TRBV19 and TRBJ1-1; no firm D call. Germline CDR1 reads LNHDA; CDR2 reads SQIVND (reference sequence). The CDR3 totals 15 residues. This CDR3 reads CANSTQPLTNTEAFF. CDR3 nucleotides: TGTGCCAATAGTACACAGCCGTTGACGAACACTGAAGCTTTCTTT. Complete variable domain (other parts from reference TRBV19 and TRBJ1-1): DGGITQSPKYLFRKEGQNVTLSCEQNLNHDAMYWYRQDPGQGLRLIYYSQIVNDFQKGDIAEGYSVSREKKESFPLTVTSAQKNPTAFYLCANSTQPLTNTEAFFGQGTRLTVV.